The 24 T cell receptor beta chains listed next were all sequenced from one sample in a study of T-cell reconstitution after alpha-beta-depleted transplantation in children (dated by TCRdb to the mid-2010s). The treatment or condition tag for this specimen amounts to: allogeneic hematopoietic cell transplantation with graft depleted of TCRalphabeta T cells and CD19 B cells. The library relied on PCR. Instrument on record: Illumina HiSeq 2500. TCR library preparation used molecular barcoding, with unique molecular identifiers applied to normalize quantification of the TCRbeta repertoire. The raw public data were reprocessed by TCRdb itself: fastp quality trimming at Q25, MiXCR clonotype calling, in-frame beta chains only. Under each unique CDR3 protein, matching rows form one entry showing the most common genes and DNA. For this sample the table gives hundreds of thousands of distinct CDR3 sequences, of which roughly 13% were detected only once. Around 0.8% of the sample is in the top ten clones.

Sequenced material: PBMCs, taken before TCRalphabeta/CD19-depleted stem cell transplant. All receptors derive from a girl aged 2-9 years with congenital amegakaryocytic thrombocytopenia, due to receive a stem cell transplant.

For this clonotype: A much larger clone is a single base away; this may be a read error. The J gene is TRBJ2-1, the V gene TRBV12-3 or TRBV12-4; maybe TRBD1 (6 bases). CDR3 length: 15 amino acids. The germline V and J ends were trimmed by 6 bases and 5 bases, with 17 bases remaining between them. CDR3 nucleotides: TGTGCCAGCAGGATAACCGGGACAAGGAACAATGAGCAGTTCTTC. Translation: CASRITGTRNNEQFF.

The sample holds many counts of this clonotype. The chain recombines TRBV12-3 or TRBV12-4 with TRBJ1-1; D ambiguous. Between the trimmed V and J ends, which lost 5 bases and 3 bases, there was a span of 13 bases. This CDR3 contains 14 residues. In DNA form, the CDR3 reads TGTGCCAGCAGTATCGACCCCCGTTACACTGAAGCTTTCTTT. This encodes CASSIDPRYTEAFF.

This clonotype was seen ten or more times. The chain uses TRBV15 and TRBJ2-2, with D unclear. Trimming took off 3 bases at V and 4 bases at J, with 12 bases between the two ends. The germline V gene has CDR1 LNHNV and CDR2 YYDKDF (reference sequence). There are 15 residues in the CDR3. The CDR3 bases are TGTGCCACCAGCAGGGGGAATGTCCGCACCGGGGAGCTGTTTTTT. Residues: CATSRGNVRTGELFF.

The chain joins TRBV5-1 to TRBJ1-1; 9 bases map to TRBD1. This CDR3 is 17 amino acids long. In germline, CDR1 is SGHRS, CDR2 YFSETQ. With 4 bases clipped from V and 1 base from J, the junction kept 11 bases outside the gene matches. For the CDR3, the DNA is TGCGCCAGCAGCCCGGGGACAGGGAGAGTGGCGAACACTGAAGCTTTCTTT. It is translated as CASSPGTGRVANTEAFF.

This clonotype appeared many times. The gene calls are TRBV5-1 and TRBJ2-7; D gene uncertain. The CDR3 loop spans 13 amino acids. The germline V gene has CDR1 SGHRS and CDR2 YFSETQ. The V end lost 0 bases, the J end lost 6 bases, and 10 bases lay between the germline ends. The CDR3 DNA is TGCGCCAGCAGCTTGGACCCTGCCCGCGAGCAGTACTTC. This gives the protein CASSLDPAREQYF.

V is TRBV10-3 and J is TRBJ2-3; tentatively, D is TRBD2 (5 bases). From germline, CDR1 is ENHRY and CDR2 SYGVKD. CDR3 size: 14 residues. The V gene lost 10 bases and the J gene lost 6 bases, with 20 bases spanning the gap. CDR3 sequence (DNA): TGTGCCACTCAGCGGCTAGAATTGAGGGATACGCAGTATTTT. Amino acid sequence: CATQRLELRDTQYF.

The V call is TRBV5-1, the J call TRBJ2-1; D is possibly TRBD2 (5 bases). Germline assignment: CDR1 SGHRS and CDR2 YFSETQ. The CDR3 length is 13 residues. Trimming stripped 7 bases from V and 3 bases from J, with 11 bases between. The CDR3 region has the DNA TGCGCCAGCGGACTCGGAATCTACAATGAGCAGTTCTTC. Its translation: CASGLGIYNEQFF.

This clonotype appeared a few times. The gene calls are TRBV15 and TRBJ2-1; 7 bases match TRBD2. V lost 0 bases to trimming and J lost 2 bases; unmatched junction nucleotides: 19. The CDR3 is 21 residues long. Germline loops: CDR1 LNHNV, CDR2 YYDKDF (reference sequence). The CDR3 protein is CATSRDPAGISLVVPYNEQFF. The CDR3 DNA reads as TGTGCCACCAGCAGAGATCCAGCGGGAATAAGCCTAGTAGTCCCCTACAATGAGCAGTTCTTC.

CDR3 bases: TGTGCCAGCAGTCCGGACAGGCTAGGTGGCTACACCTTC. Its protein product is CASSPDRLGGYTF. J is TRBJ1-2 and V is TRBV12-3 or TRBV12-4, with 7 nucleotides matching TRBD1. Losses at the gene ends were 5 bases for V and 7 bases for J; bases not matched to a gene: 7. The CDR3 consists of 13 residues.

This chain joins TRBV28 and TRBJ2-3; TRBD2 agrees at 10 bases. The CDR3 loop spans 16 amino acids. Germline V lookup: CDR1 MDHEN, CDR2 SYDVKM. With 10 bases clipped from V and 5 bases from J, the junction kept 15 bases outside the gene matches. The CDR3 reads CATTSRLAGVGDTQYF. The CDR3 nucleotides are TGTGCCACGACTTCCCGGCTAGCGGGAGTGGGAGATACGCAGTATTTT.

This clonotype was seen at least ten times. This chain links TRBV20-1 with TRBJ2-7, with 12 bases identical to TRBD2. The CDR3 is made up of 14 amino acids. The trim removed 2 bases at V and 3 bases at J, leaving 2 bases unmatched. From germline, CDR1 is DFQATT and CDR2 SNEGSKA (reference sequence). This CDR3 is CSARLAGGYYEQYF. CDR3 nucleotides: TGCAGTGCTAGACTAGCGGGAGGGTACTACGAGCAGTACTTC.

To note about this clonotype: A read error may account for a junction end that differs from germline. This rearrangement joins TRBV12-3 or TRBV12-4 to TRBJ2-3; D may be TRBD2 (6 bases). This CDR3 comprises 19 residues. In nucleotides, the CDR3 is TGTGCCATCAGTTTAGGACCGGGATTAGCAGTTGGGAGGACAGATACGCAGTATTTT. This codes for CAISLGPGLAVGRTDTQYF.

This clonotype was recorded many times. The chain recombines TRBV3-1 with TRBJ2-1, with TRBD2 matching over 9 bases. Looked up from germline, CDR1 is LGHDT and CDR2 is YNNKEL (reference sequence). V dropped 4 bases and J dropped 0; count of bases not matched to a gene: 7. The CDR3 spans 17 residues. The CDR3 sequence is CASSPFLAGSSYNEQFF. The CDR3 region has the DNA TGTGCCAGCAGCCCTTTTCTAGCGGGGAGCTCCTACAATGAGCAGTTCTTC.

The chain links TRBV7-9 to TRBJ2-1; no clear D gene. V lost 1 base, J lost 9 bases, and 7 bases lay in between. Germline CDR1 SEHNR, CDR2 FQNEAQ (reference sequence). The length of the CDR3 is 12 residues. DNA of the CDR3: TGTGCCAGCAGCTTAGTTCTTTTTGAGCAGTTCTTC. Its protein product is CASSLVLFEQFF.

This clonotype came up a few times. The chain has TRBV20-1 and TRBJ2-4; no clear D gene. The CDR3 runs to 11 residues. V was trimmed by 4 bases and J by 2 bases, leaving 3 bases between them. Per germline, CDR1 DFQATT and CDR2 SNEGSKA (reference sequence). CDR3 in DNA: TGCAGTGCTACTACCAAAAACATTCAGTACTTC. It specifies CSATTKNIQYF.

In this sample, this clonotype turned up many times. J is TRBJ2-2 and V is TRBV29-1, with D perhaps matching TRBD1 (5 bases). The germline V gene has CDR1 SQVTM and CDR2 ANQGSEA. The CDR3 totals 17 residues. V lost 2 bases and J 0 bases, leaving 16 bases between the germline ends. The chain's CDR3 is CSVEIVSSRANTGELFF. The CDR3 DNA reads as TGCAGCGTTGAAATAGTCTCCAGCAGGGCGAACACCGGGGAGCTGTTTTTT.

The rearrangement links TRBV29-1 to TRBJ2-7; D could derive from TRBD1 or TRBD2 (5 bases each). Germline CDR1 reads SQVTM; CDR2 reads ANQGSEA. The ends were cut back, 4 bases at V and 2 bases at J, with 12 bases in the middle. The CDR3 length is 13 residues. The CDR3 loop is CSVGDARTYEQYF. CDR3 bases: TGCAGCGTTGGGGACGCCCGCACCTACGAGCAGTACTTC.

At least ten counts were recorded for this clonotype. The chain recombines TRBV4-1 with TRBJ2-1, with D tentatively TRBD2 (6 bases). The V end was cut by 7 bases, the J end by 8 bases, with 15 bases between. This CDR3 contains 13 residues. Germline V CDR1 and CDR2: MGHRA, YSYEKL. CDR3 bases: TGCGCCAGCAACCTAGTTGGAGGGGATGAGCAGTTCTTC. Protein sequence: CASNLVGGDEQFF.

This clonotype has just a few counts. This sequence joins TRBV29-1 and TRBJ2-2; D is unresolved. Germline lookup yields CDR1 SQVTM and CDR2 ANQGSEA. The V and J ends lost 3 bases and 2 bases respectively, with 4 bases between them. This CDR3 comprises 12 residues. The CDR3 protein is CSVDINTGELFF. Written as DNA, the CDR3 is TGCAGCGTTGACATTAACACCGGGGAGCTGTTTTTT.

This clonotype occurred many times. The V and J genes are TRBV29-1 and TRBJ1-1; D unresolved. This CDR3 comprises 13 residues. Germline CDR1 and CDR2: SQVTM and ANQGSEA. Trimming removed 5 bases from V and 1 base from J, with 11 bases in between. CDR3: CSVSRETNTEAFF. The CDR3 coding sequence is TGCAGCGTTAGCCGGGAAACGAACACTGAAGCTTTCTTT.

This clonotype was detected many times. V and J are TRBV20-1 and TRBJ2-1, with D possibly being TRBD2 (6 bases). With 4 bases removed from V and 6 bases from J, the gap between germline ends came to 16 bases. From germline, CDR1 is DFQATT and CDR2 SNEGSKA (reference sequence). The CDR3 length is 14 residues. The CDR3 DNA reads as TGCAGTGCTACCCCGGGACTCAAGCTCAATGAGCAGTTCTTC. It encodes CSATPGLKLNEQFF.

The chain employs TRBV18 and TRBJ2-1, with 8 bases matching TRBD2. After removal of 2 bases from V and 6 bases from J, the junction contained 6 bases not matched to a gene. The CDR3 has 15 amino acids. CDR1 and CDR2 from the germline V gene are KGHSH and LQKENI. The CDR3 coding sequence is TGTGCCAGCTCACCAGAGCGCAGCGGGAGCAATGAGCAGTTCTTC. This encodes CASSPERSGSNEQFF. Full variable domain (missing parts from reference TRBV18 and TRBJ2-1): NAGVMQNPRHLVRRRGQEARLRCSPMKGHSHVYWYRQLPEEGLKFMVYLQKENIIDESGMPKERFSAEFPKEGPSILRIQQVVRGDSAAYFCASSPERSGSNEQFFGPGTRLTVL.

This clonotype was detected a few times. The gene calls are TRBV12-3 or TRBV12-4 and TRBJ1-5, with a weak D call TRBD1 (6 bases). Trimming cost V 3 bases and J 6 bases, with 12 bases left between them. The CDR3 contains 14 residues. CDR3 in amino acids: CASSFGLQGQPQHF. The CDR3 nucleotides read TGTGCCAGCAGTTTCGGCTTACAGGGTCAGCCCCAGCATTTT.

This sequence joins TRBV5-1 and TRBJ2-1, with 8 nucleotides matching TRBD2. The CDR3 covers 16 residues. Trimming at V came to 5 bases and at J to 5 bases, leaving 12 bases not matched to a gene. Germline V gives CDR1 SGHRS, CDR2 YFSETQ. As DNA, the CDR3 is TGCGCCAGCAGTTTAGCCCCGGGAGGGATCGACAATGAGCAGTTCTTC. Translated, it gives CASSLAPGGIDNEQFF.